What follows are 31 T cell receptor beta chains derived from one specimen sequenced in a study of T cell responses to AZD1222 COVID-19 vaccine. Measured with immunoSEQ multiplex PCR; TCRdb has only the in-frame clones, and not every one. The sample yields over 110,000 clones, over 75% seen once. This specimen consisted of peripheral blood, obtained on day 0 of AZD1222 vaccination. Every receptor here comes from an adult in good health.

V and J are TRBV30 and TRBJ2-1; D possibly corresponds to TRBD1 (5 bases). CDR3 length: 15 amino acids. V lost 2 bases and J lost 3, with 14 bases in between. From germline, CDR1 is GTSNPN and CDR2 SVGIG (reference sequence). The CDR3, as DNA: TGTGCCTGGAGTCCTGGGGCAGTATACTACAATGAGCAGTTCTTC. Translated: CAWSPGAVYYNEQFF.

V is TRBV9 and J is TRBJ2-2; the D gene is possibly TRBD2 (5 bases). The V and J ends lost 4 bases and 6 bases respectively, with 13 bases between them. Germline V lookup: CDR1 SGDLS, CDR2 YYNGEE. The CDR3 is made up of 14 amino acids. The CDR3 nucleotides are TGTGCCAGCAGCCCGCGACTTAGCGCCGGGGAGCTGTTTTTT. This translates into CASSPRLSAGELFF.

The rearrangement joins TRBV10-2 to TRBJ1-1; no clear D. Germline V CDR1 and CDR2: WSHSY, SAAADI. Trimming pared 2 bases from V and 2 bases from J, leaving 9 bases between. The CDR3 length is 14 residues. In nucleotides, the CDR3 is TGCGCCAGCAGTGAGATCGGTCTTAACACTGAAGCTTTCTTT. Encoded protein: CASSEIGLNTEAFF.

V and J are TRBV19 and TRBJ2-4; 10 bases are a match to TRBD2. V shed 4 bases and J 3 bases; nucleotides not matched to a gene: 15. The CDR3 consists of 19 residues. Germline CDR1 is LNHDA and CDR2 is SQIVND (reference sequence). The CDR3 sequence: CASSTMPPRLAGDKNIQYF. CDR3 DNA sequence: TGTGCCAGTAGTACCATGCCCCCCAGACTAGCGGGTGACAAAAACATTCAGTACTTC.

Written as DNA, the CDR3 is TGCAGTGCTAAGAGGACGGGTGAGCAGTACTTC. The encoded protein is CSAKRTGEQYF. The chain couples TRBV20-1 to TRBJ2-7; no clear D. The V gene's germline CDR1 is DFQATT and CDR2 SNEGSKA (reference sequence). V was pared by 4 bases and J by 7 bases, with 11 bases between. The CDR3 loop spans 11 amino acids.

The chain combines TRBV6-5 with TRBJ2-1, with 7 bases fitting TRBD2. This CDR3 contains 15 residues. Trimming took 7 bases from V and 5 from J; bases not matched to a gene: 11. Germline lookup yields CDR1 MNHEY and CDR2 SVGAGI. The CDR3 nucleotides are TGTGCCAGCACGTCAACGCCACTAGCGCACAATGAGCAGTTCTTC. This translates into CASTSTPLAHNEQFF.

Only one count was recorded for this clone. The rearrangement uses TRBV5-1 and TRBJ2-1; D might be TRBD2 (8 bases). This CDR3 comprises 19 residues. Germline loops: CDR1 SGHRS, CDR2 YFSETQ. V gave up 3 bases and J gave up 5 bases, with 27 bases separating them. The CDR3, as DNA: TGCGCCAGCAGCTCCGCCGGGACAGTACTAGCGGCGACAAACAATGAGCAGTTCTTC. This translates into CASSSAGTVLAATNNEQFF.

V and J are TRBV7-2 and TRBJ2-2; maybe TRBD2 (6 bases). The CDR3 has 16 residues. Between the trimmed V and J ends, which lost 5 bases and 4 bases, there was a span of 17 bases. CDR1 is SGHTA, CDR2 FQGNSA, per germline. CDR3 amino acids: CASSPRREWSTGELFF. CDR3 DNA sequence: TGTGCCAGCAGCCCCAGGAGGGAATGGTCCACCGGGGAGCTGTTTTTT.

The chain links TRBV19 to TRBJ1-2, with D possibly matching TRBD1 (5 bases). Germline assignment: CDR1 LNHDA and CDR2 SQIVND (reference sequence). The CDR3 covers 15 residues. V was shortened by 5 bases and J by 7 bases, with 20 bases between the two germline ends. CDR3 sequence reads: CASSPQVLGTGGYTF. The DNA of the CDR3 is TGTGCCAGTAGTCCGCAGGTCCTCGGGACCGGTGGCTACACCTTC.

The J gene is TRBJ2-1, the V gene TRBV12-3 or TRBV12-4; D ambiguous. Trimming pared 6 bases from V and 12 bases from J, leaving 12 bases between. The CDR3 extends over 11 amino acids. This CDR3 is CASSSFGWQFF. CDR3 coding DNA: TGTGCCAGCAGCTCGTTCGGTTGGCAGTTCTTC.

The chain carries TRBV2 and TRBJ2-3, with D hard to call. Trimming took off 8 bases at V and 1 base at J, with 10 bases between the two ends. CDR1 is SNHLY and CDR2 is FYNNEI in the germline V gene. The CDR3 sequence is 13 residues long. The chain's CDR3 is CASGGSRTDTQYF. Written as DNA, the CDR3 is TGTGCCAGCGGTGGATCCCGCACAGATACGCAGTATTTT.

The chain has TRBV18 and TRBJ1-6; no definite D call. Looked up from germline, CDR1 is KGHSH and CDR2 is LQKENI. The germline V and J ends were trimmed by 6 bases and 9 bases, with 15 bases remaining between them. There are 14 residues in the CDR3. CDR3: CASSLETGFSPLHF. The CDR3 DNA follows: TGTGCCAGCTCCCTCGAGACGGGCTTTTCACCCCTCCACTTT.

This clone has only a few counts. The V call is TRBV28, the J call TRBJ2-1; possibly TRBD1 for D (5 bases). CDR1 is MDHEN and CDR2 is SYDVKM in the germline V gene. This CDR3 has 14 amino acids. V was pared by 4 bases and J by 4 bases, with 11 bases between. CDR3: CASSWLGEYNEQFF. The CDR3 DNA reads TGTGCCAGCAGTTGGCTAGGGGAATACAATGAGCAGTTCTTC.

The rearrangement uses TRBV4-1 and TRBJ1-2; TRBD1 aligns across 8 bases. J gave up 2 bases and V 3 bases, and 8 bases lay outside the gene matches. Germline assignment: CDR1 MGHRA and CDR2 YSYEKL. The CDR3 contains 16 residues. CDR3 residues: CASSQEGPGGNYGYTF. CDR3 DNA sequence: TGCGCCAGCAGCCAGGAGGGCCCAGGGGGCAACTATGGCTACACCTTC.

V usage is TRBV2 and J usage is TRBJ2-7; D ambiguous. Germline V gene sequence: CDR1 SNHLY, CDR2 FYNNEI. This CDR3 spans 14 amino acids. The germline V and J ends were trimmed by 5 bases and 2 bases, with 13 bases remaining between them. The CDR3 here is CASSSEGIAYEQYF. In nucleotides, the CDR3 is TGTGCCAGCAGTTCGGAAGGGATTGCCTACGAGCAGTACTTC. The entire variable domain, with the rest obtained from reference TRBV2 and TRBJ2-7, is as follows: EPEVTQTPSHQVTQMGQEVILRCVPISNHLYFYWYRQILGQKVEFLVSFYNNEISEKSEIFDDQFSVERPDGSNFTLKIRSTKLEDSAMYFCASSSEGIAYEQYFGPGTRLTVT.

The chain joins TRBV4-1 to TRBJ2-1, with D possibly being TRBD1 or TRBD2 (6 bases each). The CDR3 sequence is 14 residues long. V lost 1 base and J lost 7, with 11 bases in between. Germline CDR1 reads MGHRA; CDR2 reads YSYEKL. The CDR3 is CASSQGGARNEQFF. The CDR3, as DNA: TGCGCCAGCAGCCAAGGGGGGGCGCGGAATGAGCAGTTCTTC.

The J gene is TRBJ1-2, the V gene TRBV7-2, with 11 bases that match TRBD1. This CDR3 has 15 amino acids. Unmatched junction bases numbered 7, after V lost 3 bases and J lost 7 bases. Germline loops: CDR1 SGHTA, CDR2 FQGNSA. As DNA, the CDR3 is TGTGCCAGCAGCTTGTATAGGACAGGGGGCGCTGGCTACACCTTC. This codes for CASSLYRTGGAGYTF. The full variable domain, its missing parts supplied by reference TRBV7-2 and TRBJ1-2, is GAGVSQSPSNKVTEKGKDVELRCDPISGHTALYWYRQSLGQGLEFLIYFQGNSAPDKSGLPSDRFSAERTGGSVSTLTIQRTQQEDSAVYLCASSLYRTGGAGYTFGSGTRLTVV.

The chain couples TRBV10-3 to TRBJ1-2; D perhaps matches TRBD1 (5 bases). CDR3 length: 11 residues. Germline CDR1 and CDR2: ENHRY and SYGVKD. Trimming removed 8 bases at V and 8 bases at J, with 12 bases between. The CDR3 here is CAIGEGTGYTF. The DNA for the CDR3 is TGTGCCATCGGCGAAGGGACCGGCTACACCTTC.

V is TRBV18 and J is TRBJ2-5; D not resolved. Germline CDR1 is KGHSH and CDR2 is LQKENI. This CDR3 has 12 residues. V lost 3 bases and J lost 5, with 7 bases in between. The CDR3 is CASSPQQETQYF. The DNA of the CDR3 is TGTGCCAGCTCACCGCAGCAGGAGACCCAGTACTTC.

The V gene is TRBV20-1, the J gene TRBJ1-5, with no clear D. Trimming cost V 5 bases and J 6 bases, with 8 bases left between them. The CDR3 is 11 amino acids. Per the germline V gene, CDR1 is DFQATT and CDR2 is SNEGSKA (reference sequence). CDR3 nucleotides: TGCAGTGCTCCCTTGGGTCAGCCCCAGCATTTT. Translating gives CSAPLGQPQHF.

J is TRBJ2-7 and V is TRBV7-9; tentative D call: TRBD2 (6 bases). From germline, CDR1 is SEHNR and CDR2 FQNEAQ (reference sequence). The CDR3 length is 17 residues. Trimming pared 1 base from V and 0 bases from J, leaving 16 bases between. CDR3 protein: CASSLVSRGGDSYEQYF. CDR3 nucleotides: TGTGCCAGCAGCTTAGTTTCTCGGGGAGGAGACTCCTACGAGCAGTACTTC.

The chain links TRBV18 to TRBJ2-5; TRBD1 aligns across 9 bases. V lost 3 bases to trimming and J lost 3 bases; unmatched junction nucleotides: 5. From germline, CDR1 is KGHSH and CDR2 LQKENI. This CDR3 spans 15 amino acids. The DNA of the CDR3 is TGTGCCAGCTCACCGGTGGGACAGGGAAAAGAGACCCAGTACTTC. It codes for CASSPVGQGKETQYF. Full variable domain (remainder filled in from reference TRBV18 and TRBJ2-5): NAGVMQNPRHLVRRRGQEARLRCSPMKGHSHVYWYRQLPEEGLKFMVYLQKENIIDESGMPKERFSAEFPKEGPSILRIQQVVRGDSAAYFCASSPVGQGKETQYFGPGTRLLVL.

This clone was counted only a few times. The chain has TRBV18 and TRBJ2-7, with D unclear. In germline, CDR1 is KGHSH, CDR2 LQKENI. CDR3 size: 14 residues. Trimming pared 2 bases from V and 2 bases from J, leaving 10 bases between. The CDR3 DNA is TGTGCCAGCTCACCATTGGCCGAAACCTACGAGCAGTACTTC. It specifies CASSPLAETYEQYF. Complete variable domain (other parts from reference TRBV18 and TRBJ2-7): NAGVMQNPRHLVRRRGQEARLRCSPMKGHSHVYWYRQLPEEGLKFMVYLQKENIIDESGMPKERFSAEFPKEGPSILRIQQVVRGDSAAYFCASSPLAETYEQYFGPGTRLTVT.

There are a few counts of this clone. The chain uses TRBV6-5 and TRBJ2-5; 8 bases map to TRBD2. Germline-derived CDR1 and CDR2 are MNHEY and SVGAGI. The CDR3 length is 14 residues. V lost 2 bases, J lost 5 bases, and 4 bases stayed unmatched. In DNA, the CDR3 is TGTGCCAGCAGTTACGTCCGCGGGGGGGAGACCCAGTACTTC. It translates to CASSYVRGGETQYF.

The rearrangement uses TRBV5-4 and TRBJ1-1, with D perhaps TRBD1 (6 bases). The V gene's germline CDR1 is SGHNT and CDR2 YYREEE (reference sequence). This CDR3 has 14 residues. Between the trimmed V and J ends, which lost 3 bases and 1 base, there was a span of 10 bases. The CDR3 sequence is CASSWGAGNTEAFF. DNA of the CDR3: TGTGCCAGCAGCTGGGGGGCAGGGAACACTGAAGCTTTCTTT.

The genes are TRBV19 and TRBJ2-7; the D gene is possibly TRBD2 (6 bases). This CDR3 contains 14 residues. Trimming removed 2 bases from V and 5 bases from J, with 13 bases in between. Germline CDR1 and CDR2: LNHDA and SQIVND (reference sequence). CDR3 nucleotide sequence: TGTGCCAGTAGTATACCGGGAGTAGTCCACGAGCAGTACTTC. This gives the protein CASSIPGVVHEQYF.

V and J are TRBV5-1 and TRBJ1-3, with 7 bases lining up with TRBD1. The trim removed 3 bases at V and 0 bases at J, leaving 0 bases unmatched. There are 14 residues in the CDR3. Per the germline V gene, CDR1 is SGHRS and CDR2 is YFSETQ. The DNA for the CDR3 is TGCGCCAGCAGCTCAGGGGGCTCTGGAAACACCATATATTTT. It yields the protein CASSSGGSGNTIYF.

The rearrangement uses TRBV28 and TRBJ1-3; D ambiguous. V was pared by 7 bases and J by 2 bases, with 9 bases between. CDR3 length: 13 residues. Germline V lookup: CDR1 MDHEN, CDR2 SYDVKM. As DNA, the CDR3 is TGTGCCAGCATTGAGGTCCCTGGAAACACCATATATTTT. Protein: CASIEVPGNTIYF.

The rearrangement links TRBV6-5 to TRBJ2-4; unclear D gene. The CDR3 is 14 amino acids. Germline V CDR1 and CDR2: MNHEY, SVGAGI. V was shortened by 6 bases and J by 2 bases, with 11 bases between the two germline ends. In DNA form, the CDR3 reads TGTGCCAGCAGGGTCGAAGGGTCCAAAAACATTCAGTACTTC. The encoded protein is CASRVEGSKNIQYF.

The chain is built from TRBV18 and TRBJ2-3; tentatively, D is TRBD1 (5 bases). This CDR3 contains 16 residues. Deletions cut 2 bases from V and 2 bases from J, with 14 bases between. Looked up from germline, CDR1 is KGHSH and CDR2 is LQKENI. The CDR3 DNA reads TGTGCCAGCTCACCAAGGGTCAGGGCAGCCACAGATACGCAGTATTTT. It translates to CASSPRVRAATDTQYF.

The chain couples TRBV6-5 to TRBJ1-1, with D perhaps TRBD1 (5 bases). Trimming cost V 4 bases and J 4 bases, with 10 bases left between them. The CDR3 totals 13 residues. Germline V gene data show CDR1 as MNHEY and CDR2 as SVGAGI. Here the CDR3 DNA reads TGTGCCAGCAGTTGGCGGGGCAGCACTGAAGCTTTCTTT. This encodes CASSWRGSTEAFF.